Included here is one T cell receptor beta chain sequence, with context. What it binds is not known. Method: immunoSEQ multiplex PCR; TCRdb's copy keeps in-frame clones and lacks some. The data show under 150,000 clones, under 90% seen once. The data belong to a study of T cell responses to AZD1222 COVID-19 vaccine. This CDR3 has 17 residues. Looked up from germline, CDR1 is SEHNR and CDR2 is FQNEAQ (reference sequence). V was clipped by 5 bases and J by 4 bases, with 24 bases between them. Study-level results: Of the AZD1222 recipients, only 5 to 7 were seropositive at baseline. Samples come after the peak T cell response, not at day 14. There were mostly white British donors and more females than males, and clonal diversity was possibly underestimated. CD4 TCRs covered the whole spike, strongest at regions 160-218 and 743-854.

Sequenced here: peripheral blood, sampled 28 days after the second AZD1222 dose. This TCR was recovered from an adult who received the AZD1222 COVID-19 vaccine. This rearrangement joins TRBV7-9 to TRBJ2-7; maybe TRBD1 (6 bases). This CDR3 reads CASSHTESHRDLYEQYV. The CDR3 region has the DNA TGTGCCAGCAGCCACACGGAGAGCCACAGGGACCTTTACGAGCAGTACGTC.